This T cell receptor beta chain was identified in a study of cytomegalovirus exposure and HLA in healthy donors. While unrecorded immune exposures were likely, the donors were nominally healthy when sampled. The CDR3 has 15 residues. The V and J ends lost 3 bases and 4 bases respectively, with 13 bases between them. Germline loops: CDR1 SGHTA, CDR2 FQGNSA. Vbeta (60) and Jbeta (13) primers were used in the PCR. Repertoires were generated with immunoSEQ multiplex PCR, while TCRdb's copy carries only in-frame clones and drops some. This sample has tens of thousands of clones, with under 85% found just once. Study-wide results and limits: The number of N-insertions in an Asian-associated ancestry cluster was reportedly below the 666-donor mean in a later analysis.

This clone was counted only a few times. The antigen is not known. The sequence derives from a male donor in good health and CMV-seronegative. Sequences were obtained from PBMCs. The V call is TRBV7-2, the J call TRBJ2-1; D may be TRBD1 (6 bases). The CDR3 protein is CASSLRQDIYNEQFF. The DNA of the CDR3 is TGTGCCAGCAGCTTGAGACAGGACATATACAATGAGCAGTTCTTC.